The sample holds one count of the clone carrying this T cell receptor (beta chain). Trimming removed 5 bases from V and 5 bases from J, with 16 bases in between. CDR1 and CDR2 from the germline V gene are SEHNR and FQNEAQ (reference sequence). The CDR3 extends over 14 amino acids. The record originates from a study of blood T cell repertoires in COVID-19. In the study overall: COVID-19 samples, acute and convalescent, were from the United States, Italy and Spain. T cells, B-cell-depleted T cells, or PBMCs supplied cDNA or gDNA.

Original analysis: Reference gene primers were amplified, and this amplification served to estimate nucleated cell counts. Produced via immunoSEQ multiplex PCR; TCRdb's table is partial and in-frame only. V and J calls and clone size are copied from that table; D and trimming were computed from the DNA. The table includes roughly 130,000 clones, about 88% detected once. In Seattle, patients joined the study during active infection and were tracked longitudinally. This sequence was found in a human donor with COVID-19, enrolled during active disease. The donor label of this sample is uncertain. The sample comprised peripheral blood. This chain joins TRBV7-9 and TRBJ2-7, with a tentative D call TRBD2 (7 bases). The CDR3 here is CASSLGGGANEQYF. CDR3 bases: TGTGCCAGCAGCCTGGGAGGGGGGGCAAACGAGCAGTACTTC.